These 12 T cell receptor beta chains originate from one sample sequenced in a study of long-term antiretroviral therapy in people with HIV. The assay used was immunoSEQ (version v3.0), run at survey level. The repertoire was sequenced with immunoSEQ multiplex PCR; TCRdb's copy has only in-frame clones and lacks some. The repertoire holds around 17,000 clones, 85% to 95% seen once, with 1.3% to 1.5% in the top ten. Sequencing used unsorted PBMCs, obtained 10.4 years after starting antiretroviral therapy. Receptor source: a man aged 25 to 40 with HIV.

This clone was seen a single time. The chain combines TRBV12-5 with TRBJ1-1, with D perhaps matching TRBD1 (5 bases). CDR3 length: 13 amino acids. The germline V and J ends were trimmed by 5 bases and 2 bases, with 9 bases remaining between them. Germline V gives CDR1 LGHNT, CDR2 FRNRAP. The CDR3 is CASGPQGNTEAFF. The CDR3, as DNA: TGTGCTAGTGGTCCTCAGGGAAACACTGAAGCTTTCTTT.

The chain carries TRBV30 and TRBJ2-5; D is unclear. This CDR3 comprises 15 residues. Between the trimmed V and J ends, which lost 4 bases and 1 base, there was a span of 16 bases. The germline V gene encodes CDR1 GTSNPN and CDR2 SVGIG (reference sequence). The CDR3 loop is CAWTPIDTIQETQYF. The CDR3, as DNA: TGTGCCTGGACCCCTATTGACACCATCCAAGAGACCCAGTACTTC.

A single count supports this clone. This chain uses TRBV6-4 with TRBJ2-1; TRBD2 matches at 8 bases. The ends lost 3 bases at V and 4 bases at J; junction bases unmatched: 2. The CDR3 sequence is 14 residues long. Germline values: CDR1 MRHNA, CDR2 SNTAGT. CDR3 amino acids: CASSERGEYNEQFF. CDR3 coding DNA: TGTGCCAGCAGTGAGCGGGGGGAGTACAATGAGCAGTTCTTC.

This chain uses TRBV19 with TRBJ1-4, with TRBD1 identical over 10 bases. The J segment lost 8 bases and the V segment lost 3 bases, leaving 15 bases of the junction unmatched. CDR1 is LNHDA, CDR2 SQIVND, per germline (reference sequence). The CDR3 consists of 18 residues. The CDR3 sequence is CASSMEGTGATGTEKLFF. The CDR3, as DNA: TGTGCCAGTAGTATGGAGGGGACAGGGGCAACGGGGACGGAAAAACTGTTTTTT.

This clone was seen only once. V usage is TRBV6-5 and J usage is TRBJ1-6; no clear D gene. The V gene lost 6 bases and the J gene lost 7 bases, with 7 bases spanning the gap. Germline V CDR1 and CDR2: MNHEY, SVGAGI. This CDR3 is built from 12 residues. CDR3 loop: CASRSPNSPLHF. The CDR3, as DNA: TGTGCCAGCAGGAGCCCAAATTCACCCCTCCACTTT.

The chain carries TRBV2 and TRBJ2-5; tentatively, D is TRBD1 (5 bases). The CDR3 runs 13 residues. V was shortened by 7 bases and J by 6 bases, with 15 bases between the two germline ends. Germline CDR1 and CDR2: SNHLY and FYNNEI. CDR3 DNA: TGTGCCAGCAACGGTGAGAAGGGGCAGACCCAGTACTTC. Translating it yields CASNGEKGQTQYF.

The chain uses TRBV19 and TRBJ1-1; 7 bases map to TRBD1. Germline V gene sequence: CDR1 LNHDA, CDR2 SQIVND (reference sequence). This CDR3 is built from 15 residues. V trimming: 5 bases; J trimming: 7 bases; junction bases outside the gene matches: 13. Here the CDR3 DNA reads TGTGCCAGTAGTCCCCGACAGGGACACACTCTTGAAGCTTTCTTT. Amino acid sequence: CASSPRQGHTLEAFF.

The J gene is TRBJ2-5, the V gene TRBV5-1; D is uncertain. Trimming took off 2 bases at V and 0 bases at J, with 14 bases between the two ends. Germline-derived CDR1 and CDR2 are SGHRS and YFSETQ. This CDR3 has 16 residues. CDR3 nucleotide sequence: TGCGCCAGCAGCTTCCCCCGGCTGTCCTACCAAGAGACCCAGTACTTC. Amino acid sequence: CASSFPRLSYQETQYF.

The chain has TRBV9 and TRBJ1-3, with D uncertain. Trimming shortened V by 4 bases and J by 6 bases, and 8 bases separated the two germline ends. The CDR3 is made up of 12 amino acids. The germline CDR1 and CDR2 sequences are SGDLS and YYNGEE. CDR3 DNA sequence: TGTGCCAGCAGCCCCAGGAAAAACACCATATATTTT. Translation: CASSPRKNTIYF.

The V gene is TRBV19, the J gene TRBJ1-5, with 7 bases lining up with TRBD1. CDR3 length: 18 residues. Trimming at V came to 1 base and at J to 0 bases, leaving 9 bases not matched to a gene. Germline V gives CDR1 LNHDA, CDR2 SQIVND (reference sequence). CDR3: CASSIGSGTAYSNQPQHF. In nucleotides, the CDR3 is TGTGCCAGTAGTATAGGATCCGGGACAGCGTATAGCAATCAGCCCCAGCATTTT.

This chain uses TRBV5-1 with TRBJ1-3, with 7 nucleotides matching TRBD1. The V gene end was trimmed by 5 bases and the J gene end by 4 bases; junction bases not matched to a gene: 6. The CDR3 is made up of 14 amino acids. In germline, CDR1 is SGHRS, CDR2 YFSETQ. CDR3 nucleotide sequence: TGCGCCAGCAGTAAAGCGACAGGGGGAAACACCATATATTTT. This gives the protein CASSKATGGNTIYF.

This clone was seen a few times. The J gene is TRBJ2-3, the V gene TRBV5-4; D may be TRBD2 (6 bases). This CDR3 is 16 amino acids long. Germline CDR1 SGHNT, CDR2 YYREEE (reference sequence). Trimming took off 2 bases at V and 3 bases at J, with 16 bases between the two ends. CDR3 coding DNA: TGTGCCAGCAGCTTAGGAGGGGCCACGAGGACAGATACGCAGTATTTT. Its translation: CASSLGGATRTDTQYF.